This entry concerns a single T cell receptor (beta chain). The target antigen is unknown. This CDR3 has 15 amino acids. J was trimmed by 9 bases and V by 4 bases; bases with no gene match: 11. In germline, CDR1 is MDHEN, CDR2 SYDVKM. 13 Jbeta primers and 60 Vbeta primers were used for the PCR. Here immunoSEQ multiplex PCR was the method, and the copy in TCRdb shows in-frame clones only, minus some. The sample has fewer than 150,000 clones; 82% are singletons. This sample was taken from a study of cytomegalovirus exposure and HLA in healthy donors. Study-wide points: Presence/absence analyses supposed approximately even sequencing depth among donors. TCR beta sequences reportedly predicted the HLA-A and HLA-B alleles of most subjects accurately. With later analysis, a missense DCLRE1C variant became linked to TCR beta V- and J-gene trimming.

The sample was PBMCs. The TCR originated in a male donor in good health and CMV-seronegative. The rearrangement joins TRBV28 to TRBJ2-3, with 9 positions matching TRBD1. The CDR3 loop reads CASSSGTGIEGTQYF. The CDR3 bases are TGTGCCAGCAGTTCCGGGACAGGGATTGAGGGAACGCAGTATTTT.